The 6 T cell receptor beta chains listed next were all sequenced from one sample in a study of blood T cell repertoires in COVID-19. Libraries were prepared by immunoSEQ multiplex PCR; TCRdb keeps only in-frame clonotypes and omits some of them. Of 55,000 to 80,000 clones listed, 80% to 90% are singletons. The sample comprised peripheral blood. The receptor source for this set is a human donor in a cohort sampled during active COVID-19.

The rearrangement uses TRBV11-3 and TRBJ2-5; TRBD2 might be the D (6 bases). V was shortened by 6 bases and J by 1 base, with 15 bases between the two germline ends. The V gene's germline CDR1 is SGHNT and CDR2 YENEEA. The length of the CDR3 is 15 residues. The CDR3 DNA reads TGTGCCAGCAGTGCCCGGGGGACCCTCCAAGAGACCCAGTACTTC. Translating it yields CASSARGTLQETQYF.

The genes are TRBV20-1 and TRBJ2-3; TRBD2 aligns across 10 bases. The germline CDR1 and CDR2 sequences are DFQATT and SNEGSKA (reference sequence). V gave up 3 bases and J gave up 6 bases; unmatched junction bases: 9. The CDR3 has 15 residues. CDR3 bases: TGCAGTGCTAGTGTGAGCGGGAGGGCCTGGGATACGCAGTATTTT. Its protein is CSASVSGRAWDTQYF.

This clone was seen a single time. V gene TRBV19 combines with J gene TRBJ1-3; possible D gene TRBD1, 6 bases. The V end was cut by 5 bases, the J end by 1 base, with 12 bases between. CDR1 and CDR2 (germline): LNHDA, SQIVND (reference sequence). The CDR3 runs to 15 residues. For the CDR3, the DNA is TGTGCCAGTAGTCCCAGGGGTGATTCTGGAAACACCATATATTTT. Encoded protein: CASSPRGDSGNTIYF.

This chain links TRBV13 with TRBJ1-3; D might be TRBD1 (5 bases). The CDR3 loop spans 14 amino acids. Trimming left V 5 bases short and J 1 base short, with 9 bases between. Germline CDR1 reads PRHDT; CDR2 reads FYEKMQ (reference sequence). In DNA, the CDR3 is TGTGCCAGCAGCCGCAGGGATTCTGGAAACACCATATATTTT. Protein sequence: CASSRRDSGNTIYF. Looking up the rest from reference TRBV13 and TRBJ1-3 gives the full variable domain: AAGVIQSPRHLIKEKRETATLKCYPIPRHDTVYWYQQGPGQDPQFLISFYEKMQSDKGSIPDRFSAQQFSDYHSELNMSSLELGDSALYFCASSRRDSGNTIYFGEGSWLTVV.

This chain joins TRBV5-1 and TRBJ2-7; 7 bases are shared with TRBD2. CDR1 SGHRS and CDR2 YFSETQ come from the germline V gene. Losses at the gene ends were 0 bases for V and 2 bases for J; bases not matched to a gene: 8. The CDR3 is 16 amino acids. Here the CDR3 reads CASSLAPTSTTYEQYF. In DNA, the CDR3 is TGCGCCAGCAGCTTGGCCCCGACTAGCACCACCTACGAGCAGTACTTC. Filled out from reference TRBV5-1 and TRBJ2-7, the complete variable domain reads KAGVTQTPRYLIKTRGQQVTLSCSPISGHRSVSWYQQTPGQGLQFLFEYFSETQRNKGNFPGRFSGRQFSNSRSEMNVSTLELGDSALYLCASSLAPTSTTYEQYFGPGTRLTVT.

V is TRBV5-4 and J is TRBJ1-1; D not certain. Trimming left V 0 bases short and J 11 bases short, with 11 bases between. There are 12 residues in the CDR3. CDR1 and CDR2 from the germline V gene are SGHNT and YYREEE (reference sequence). The CDR3 nucleotides read TGTGCCAGCAGCTTGGGAGGGAGGGAGGCTTTCTTT. It codes for CASSLGGREAFF.